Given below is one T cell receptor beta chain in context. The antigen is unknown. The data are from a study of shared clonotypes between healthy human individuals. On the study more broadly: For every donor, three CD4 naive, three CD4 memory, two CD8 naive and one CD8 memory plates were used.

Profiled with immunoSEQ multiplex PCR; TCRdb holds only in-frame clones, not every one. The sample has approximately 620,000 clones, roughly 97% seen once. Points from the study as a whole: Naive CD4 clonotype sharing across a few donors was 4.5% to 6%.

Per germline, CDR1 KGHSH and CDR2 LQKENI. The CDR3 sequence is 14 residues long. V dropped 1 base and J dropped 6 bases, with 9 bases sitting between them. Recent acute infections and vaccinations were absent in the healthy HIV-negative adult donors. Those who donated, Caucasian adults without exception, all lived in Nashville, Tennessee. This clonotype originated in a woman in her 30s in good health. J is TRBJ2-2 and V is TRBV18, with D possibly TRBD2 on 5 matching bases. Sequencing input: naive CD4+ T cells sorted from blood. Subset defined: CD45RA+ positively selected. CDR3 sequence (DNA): TGTGCCAGCTCACCACAAGGCGGGTCCGGGGAGCTGTTTTTT. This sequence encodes CASSPQGGSGELFF.